These 17 T cell receptor beta chains originate from one sample sequenced in a study of blood T cells in healthy people across ages. Together with a sample-barcoded 5' primer, a J-beta primer mix was included in a second PCR lasting about 7 to 12 cycles. TCRdb processed the 5' RACE reads anew with MiXCR; each CDR3 protein has one entry. The data contain 700,000 to 900,000 distinct CDR3 sequences, roughly 50% of them singletons. The sequenced sample was blood. All receptors come from a man older than 75 in good health.

This clonotype was found a few times. The chain combines TRBV28 with TRBJ2-5; D gene ambiguous. The J call may be faulty, since TRBJ2-7 better matches the DNA end. Germline values: CDR1 MDHEN, CDR2 SYDVKM. This CDR3 has 13 residues. The CDR3 region is CASRGSHSYEQYF. In nucleotides, the CDR3 is TGTGCCAGCAGAGGCTCCCACTCCTACGAGCAGTACTTC.

The chain links TRBV15 to TRBJ1-1; a possible D gene is TRBD1 (6 bases). V was shortened by 0 bases and J by 4 bases, with 12 bases between the two germline ends. The V gene's germline CDR1 is LNHNV and CDR2 YYDKDF (reference sequence). The CDR3 has 15 amino acids. The CDR3 sequence is CATSRDGGGATEAFF. The DNA of the CDR3 is TGTGCCACCAGCAGAGATGGGGGGGGGGCCACTGAAGCTTTCTTT.

V and J are TRBV27 and TRBJ2-1; 8 bases are a match to TRBD2. The CDR3 totals 16 residues. The trim removed 5 bases at V and 5 bases at J, leaving 11 bases unmatched. Germline loops: CDR1 MNHEY, CDR2 SMNVEV (reference sequence). In DNA, the CDR3 is TGTGCCAGCAGTCCCCTGGGAAGCGGGAGAAACAATGAGCAGTTCTTC. It codes for CASSPLGSGRNNEQFF.

This clonotype was counted a single time. The chain joins TRBV20-1 to TRBJ2-3; 7 bases match TRBD1. The CDR3 sequence is 15 residues long. Germline V CDR1 and CDR2: DFQATT, SNEGSKA (reference sequence). The CDR3 loop reads CSLTSGGTFTDTQYF. The DNA of the CDR3 is TGCAGCCTGACATCAGGGGGAACCTTCACAGATACGCAGTATTTT.

The V and J genes are TRBV6-5 and TRBJ1-4; TRBD1 is a possible D gene (6 bases). CDR3 length equals 14 residues. V lost 6 bases to trimming and J lost 8 bases, with 16 bases between them. CDR1 MNHEY and CDR2 SVGAGI come from the germline V gene. In DNA form, the CDR3 reads TGTGCCAGCAGATCATCGGGGGCATACGAAAAACTGTTTTTT. This gives the protein CASRSSGAYEKLFF.

V usage is TRBV7-9 and J usage is TRBJ2-7; 14 nucleotides align to TRBD2. CDR3 length: 15 residues. Germline values: CDR1 SEHNR, CDR2 FQNEAQ (reference sequence). With 5 bases clipped from V and 5 bases from J, the junction kept 5 bases outside the gene matches. As DNA, the CDR3 is TGTGCCAGCAGCCGGGGACTAGCGGGAGTCCACGAGCAGTACTTC. Amino acids: CASSRGLAGVHEQYF.

The V call is TRBV7-2, the J call TRBJ1-4; D gene uncertain. Germline CDR1 SGHTA, CDR2 FQGNSA. The CDR3 length is 15 residues. V shed 0 bases and J shed 8 bases, with 13 bases lying between them. The CDR3 region has the DNA TGTGCCAGCAGCTTAGCCGCGGGCGGTGGAGAAAAACTGTTTTTT. Protein sequence: CASSLAAGGGEKLFF.

In this sample, this clonotype turned up a few times. The chain recombines TRBV20-1 with TRBJ1-2; maybe TRBD1 (6 bases). Trimming cost V 3 bases and J 5 bases, with 16 bases left between them. The CDR3 loop spans 14 amino acids. Germline V gene lookup returns CDR1 DFQATT and CDR2 SNEGSKA (reference sequence). The CDR3 is CSASVSLGAYGYTF. CDR3 sequence (DNA): TGCAGTGCTAGTGTCTCCTTGGGGGCTTATGGCTACACCTTC.

This chain uses TRBV5-1 with TRBJ2-7; no firm D call. TRBJ2-5 matches the DNA end more closely, so the J call is doubtful. The CDR3 totals 13 residues. CDR1 is SGHRS and CDR2 is YFSETQ in the germline V gene. The CDR3 spells CASSLAELETQYF. In DNA form, the CDR3 reads TGCGCCAGCAGCTTGGCCGAGCTGGAGACCCAGTACTTC.

Note on this clonotype: Compared with germline, one end of the junction differs, possibly owing to a read error. The V and J genes are TRBV6-5 and TRBJ2-2, with D unclear. This CDR3 region has 14 residues. Looked up from germline, CDR1 is MNHEY and CDR2 is SVGAGI. For the CDR3, the DNA is TGTGCAAGCAGTTACCAGACCTTGGGCGGGGAGCTGTTTTTT. Translation gives CASSYQTLGGELFF.

The rearrangement uses TRBV7-2 and TRBJ1-1, with D unclear. Germline V gene sequence: CDR1 SGHTA, CDR2 FQGNSA. The CDR3 is made up of 15 amino acids. V was trimmed by 5 bases and J by 2 bases, leaving 15 bases between them. This CDR3 is CASSPTGFRNTEAFF. The DNA for the CDR3 is TGTGCCAGCAGCCCGACGGGGTTTCGAAACACTGAAGCTTTCTTT.

The CDR3 loop reads CASSQRAGGDYGYTF. The CDR3 coding sequence is TGCGCCAGCAGCCAAAGAGCAGGGGGCGACTATGGCTACACCTTC. This rearrangement joins TRBV4-3 to TRBJ1-2, with 8 bases fitting TRBD1. CDR3 length equals 15 residues. From germline, CDR1 is LGHNA and CDR2 YSLEER. Losses at the gene ends were 2 bases for V and 3 bases for J; bases not matched to a gene: 5.

This clonotype has only one observation. The chain is built from TRBV5-7 and TRBJ2-6; no reliable D call. TRBV5-7 is flagged as an ORF with uncertain function. The CDR3 is 16 residues long. V dropped 5 bases and J dropped 2 bases, with 14 bases sitting between them. CDR3 amino acids: CASSPPRKPGANVLTF. In DNA form, the CDR3 reads TGTGCCAGCAGTCCACCTAGGAAGCCTGGGGCCAACGTCCTGACTTTC.

The chain joins TRBV20-1 to TRBJ2-7; D perhaps matches TRBD2 (6 bases). The CDR3 extends over 15 amino acids. CDR1 and CDR2 (germline): DFQATT, SNEGSKA (reference sequence). With 0 bases removed from V and 5 bases from J, the gap between germline ends came to 17 bases. The chain's CDR3 is CSARDRGSGRNEQYF. For the CDR3, the DNA is TGCAGTGCTAGAGACCGGGGTAGCGGCCGGAACGAGCAGTACTTC.

This clonotype was seen only a few times. The chain combines TRBV3-1 with TRBJ1-2; D may be TRBD1 (5 bases). V dropped 0 bases and J dropped 7 bases, with 15 bases sitting between them. Germline CDR1 is LGHDT and CDR2 is YNNKEL (reference sequence). The CDR3 has 15 residues. The chain's CDR3 is CASSQELPGISGYTF. CDR3 nucleotide sequence: TGTGCCAGCAGCCAAGAGTTGCCAGGGATATCTGGCTACACCTTC.

This CDR3 is CAVREGTLAKNIQYF. The CDR3 region has the DNA TGTGCCGTGCGGGAGGGGACGTTAGCCAAAAACATTCAGTACTTC. The V gene is TRBV12-3 or TRBV12-4, the J gene TRBJ2-4; 9 bases are shared with TRBD2. V trimming: 11 bases; J trimming: 0 bases; junction bases outside the gene matches: 8. This CDR3 comprises 15 residues.

This clonotype has a single count. This chain links TRBV6-2 or TRBV6-3 with TRBJ1-4; TRBD1 matches at 10 bases. The CDR3 spans 15 residues. V gave up 5 bases and J gave up 8 bases; unmatched junction bases: 8. Germline V gives CDR1 MNHEY, CDR2 SVGEGT. The CDR3 sequence is CASSGGTGDVEKLFF. The CDR3 DNA sequence: TGTGCCAGCAGTGGGGGGACAGGGGACGTGGAAAAACTGTTTTTT.